What follows is one TCR beta chain and its context. Repertoires were generated with immunoSEQ multiplex PCR, while TCRdb's copy carries only in-frame clones and drops some. The table includes about 120,000 clones, roughly nine tenths detected once. Trimming stripped 4 bases from V and 1 base from J, with 11 bases between. In germline, CDR1 is SGHNT, CDR2 YYREEE (reference sequence). The CDR3 runs to 14 residues. This record comes from a study of T cell responses to AZD1222 COVID-19 vaccine. This chain joins TRBV5-4 and TRBJ2-5; possibly TRBD1 for D (6 bases). The sequences come from peripheral blood, collected on day 0 of AZD1222 vaccination. This clonotype originated in an adult in good health. CDR3 in amino acids: CASSPGTLQETQYF. DNA for the CDR3: TGTGCCAGCAGCCCCGGGACACTCCAAGAGACCCAGTACTTC.